The clone carrying this T cell receptor beta chain has a handful of counts. The antigen is undetermined. These data come from a study of post-analysis software for immune sequencing data. Whole-study results and caveats: Among 5 or 6 TRBV segments more frequent in patients than controls were TRBV5-6, TRBV5-1 and TRBV20-1.

Trimming stripped 4 bases from V and 3 bases from J, with 5 bases between. CDR1 and CDR2 (germline): SGHNT, YYREEE (reference sequence). The CDR3 is 12 residues long. Prepared libraries of TCR beta cDNA carried unique molecular identifiers. Each CDR3 protein gets one entry after TCRdb re-called the PCR reads with MiXCR. The repertoire consists of more than 500,000 distinct CDR3 sequences, with around 31% occurring once and the leading ten covering 4.5% to 7.5%. The clonotype comes from a girl aged 2-17 years with multiple sclerosis. The sample was blood. The genes are TRBV5-4 and TRBJ2-1; the D is unclear. The CDR3 DNA reads as TGTGCCAGCAGCAACATCTACAATGAGCAGTTCTTC. Its translation is CASSNIYNEQFF.